This T cell receptor beta chain was profiled in a study of shared clonotypes between healthy human individuals. Points from the study as a whole: The study sampled only blood, and tissue repertoires likely differ.

The repertoire was sequenced with immunoSEQ multiplex PCR; TCRdb's copy has only in-frame clones and lacks some. The sample records approximately 500,000 clones, almost 80% being singletons. V lost 8 bases to trimming and J lost 5 bases, with 10 bases between them. CDR1 is SNHLY and CDR2 is FYNNEI in the germline V gene. The length of the CDR3 is 13 residues. As for this clone: Its cognate antigen is unknown.

Caucasian adults living in Nashville, Tennessee, provided all samples. The sequencing input was PBMCs. This TCR derives from a woman in her 40s in good health. Some clones in this sample may be carry-over from other donors' samples. The chain is built from TRBV2 and TRBJ1-6; unclear D gene. The CDR3 bases are TGTGCCAGCTACCAGTACCATAATTCACCCCTCCACTTT. Translating it yields CASYQYHNSPLHF.